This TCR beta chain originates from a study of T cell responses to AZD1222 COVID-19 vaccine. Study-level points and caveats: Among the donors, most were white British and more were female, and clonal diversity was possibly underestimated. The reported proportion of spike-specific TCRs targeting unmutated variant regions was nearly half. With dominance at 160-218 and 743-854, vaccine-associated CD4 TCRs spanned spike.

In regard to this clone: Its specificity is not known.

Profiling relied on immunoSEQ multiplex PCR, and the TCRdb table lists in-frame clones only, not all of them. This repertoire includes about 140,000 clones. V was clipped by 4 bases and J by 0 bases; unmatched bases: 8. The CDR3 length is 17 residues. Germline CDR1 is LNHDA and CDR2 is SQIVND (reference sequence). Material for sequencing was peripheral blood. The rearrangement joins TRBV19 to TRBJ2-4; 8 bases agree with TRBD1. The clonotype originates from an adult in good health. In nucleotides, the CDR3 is TGTGCCAGTAGTACCAGGACAGGGTGGGAAGCCAAAAACATTCAGTACTTC. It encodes CASSTRTGWEAKNIQYF.